This T cell receptor beta chain stems from a study of identical twins. TCRdb re-analysed the 5' RACE reads in MiXCR, keeping a single row per CDR3 protein. This table has hundreds of thousands of distinct CDR3 sequences, roughly an eighth appearing once. The CDR3 has 15 amino acids. The germline CDR1 and CDR2 sequences are LGHDT and YNNKEL (reference sequence). Trimming stripped 4 bases from V and 7 bases from J, with 17 bases between. This sample was also put to use in a study of yellow fever vaccine responses in identical twins.

The V and J genes are TRBV3-1 and TRBJ2-1; D perhaps matches TRBD1 (7 bases). This clonotype was sampled from a woman under 30 in good health. Material for sequencing was PBMCs. In DNA, the CDR3 is TGTGCCAGCAGCCCCAGGGGGGATGAAGGGAATGAGCAGTTCTTC. Translated, it gives CASSPRGDEGNEQFF.